What follows is one T cell receptor (beta chain) and its context. This clonotype was recorded a few times. Its specific antigen is unknown. No quality values exist for individual bases; no much larger clone is one base distant. All donors were healthy Caucasians. The twin cohort comprised three pairs of female monozygotic twins, all aged roughly 18 to 29 years. Miltenyi CD45RO+ enrichment and human naive T-cell isolation kits were used to isolate memory (CD45RO+) and naive T cells from PBMC. This sample stems from a study of identical twins listed by TCRdb under 2016. With respect to the entire study: The study deep-sequenced TCR alpha and beta repertoires from monozygotic twins, unrelated adults of various ages and cord blood to test whether fetal clonotypes persist. To rule out contamination, replicate twin experiments were performed at different times with different library preparation protocols. Results and caveats for the whole study, not just this receptor: Compared with coincidental sharing between unrelated individuals, an excess of low generation-probability sequences was observed among out-of-frame TCR alpha sequences shared between twins. In beta out-of-frame sequences, excess twin sharing was weaker, because having fewer shared sequences lowered the signal-to-noise ratio. Out-of-frame TCR alpha sharing in monozygotic twins was systematically underestimated by recombination models, whereas sharing between unrelated individuals was in agreement with the recombination models. Because the same donors could not be followed over many years, conclusions were based on cross-sectional statistical analysis. Fewer insertions were carried by abundant cord blood beta clonotypes, a similar but weaker trend appeared in young adult naive repertoires, and no such trend appeared in memory repertoires. Invariant T cells such as MAIT and iNKT could partly confound zero-insertion analyses, although diverse VJ usage argued against such confounding for most clonotypes.

Libraries came from 5' RACE. Sequencing was performed on an Illumina HiSeq 2000. A universal primer binding site was added through template switching, and the final cDNA carried a unique molecular identifier so that TCR cDNA molecules could be counted accurately. Specific primers in the conserved constant-segment region were used to synthesize first-strand cDNA for TCR alpha and beta chains. To control for contamination, every cDNA library was double barcoded, receiving both a SMART-Mk sample barcode and Illumina barcodes. TruSeq adapter sequences along with Illumina sample barcodes were introduced in two successive PCR steps. The Illumina HiSeq platform was used with custom primers to sequence TCR alpha and beta cDNA libraries. The source study handled its data this way. Unique molecular identifiers were extracted from raw reads with MiGEC, and CDR3 positions were determined with MiXCR. Recombination models were inferred per individual with the repgenHMM and IGoR tools using an EM algorithm. Shared clonotype analysis was performed with the tcR package in R, normalizing sharing by the product of cloneset sizes. To study raw recombination without the effects of thymic and clonal selection, out-of-frame nonproductive sequences were analyzed. Clones were called with MiXCR by TCRdb after fastp trimmed the public reads at Q25, and only in-frame beta chains were retained. Every entry covers one CDR3 protein and lists the most common genes and DNA from its rows. TCRdb assigned the V and J calls; the authors' analysis was not used. A total of around 300,000 distinct CDR3 sequences appear in this sample, roughly 8.6% of them only once. Jointly, the top ten make up 2% to 2.5% of the sample.

From the cysteine through the phenylalanine, the CDR3 covers 12 amino acids. Just CDR3 DNA is preserved here, 36 bases in frame from base 1. V ends up 5 bases short and J 8 bases short, with an unmatched junction base count of 2. This sample was also put to use in a study of yellow fever vaccine responses in identical twins. Per that second paper: The T cell response to vaccination in identical twins was reported by the authors to appear partly convergent and partly personalized. In identical twins, the study followed T cell clones that responded to the vaccine with precision.

The source of this sequence is a woman aged 18-29 years in good health. Sequenced input: memory (CD45RO+) T cells sorted from blood. The cell subset or site label here, explained by the study, means: CD45RO+ enriched T cells. The chain joins TRBV12-3 or TRBV12-4 to TRBJ1-4; TRBD1 matches 7 bases in the middle. CDR3 reads: CASSRGREKLFF. The DNA is TGTGCCAGCAGTAGGGGGCGCGAAAAACTGTTTTTT.